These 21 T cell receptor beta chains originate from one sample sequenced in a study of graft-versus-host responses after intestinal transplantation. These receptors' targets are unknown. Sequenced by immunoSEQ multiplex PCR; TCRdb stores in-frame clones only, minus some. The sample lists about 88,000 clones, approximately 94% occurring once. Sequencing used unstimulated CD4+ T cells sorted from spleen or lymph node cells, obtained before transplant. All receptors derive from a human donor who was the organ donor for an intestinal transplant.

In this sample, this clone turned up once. This chain's CDR3 is CASSKGGFQQYF. The CDR3, as DNA: TGTGCCAGCAGTAAGGGCGGGTTTCAGCAGTACTTC. The chain uses TRBV28 and TRBJ2-5; the D gene is possibly TRBD2 (5 bases). CDR3 size: 12 residues. V was clipped by 5 bases and J by 11 bases, with 15 bases between them. The germline gives CDR1 MDHEN, CDR2 SYDVKM.

CDR3 sequence: CASSSGTGGPDEQYF. For the CDR3, the DNA is TGTGCCAGCAGCTCCGGGACAGGGGGCCCGGACGAGCAGTACTTC. V gene TRBV7-9 combines with J gene TRBJ2-5; 12 bases align to TRBD1. The end of the DNA aligns better with TRBJ2-7, so the J call may be wrong. The germline V gene has CDR1 SEHNR and CDR2 FQNEAQ (reference sequence). The CDR3 has 15 residues.

CDR3 DNA: TGTGCCAGCAGCCCTGGGACAGGATTCTATGGCTACACCTTC. It codes for CASSPGTGFYGYTF. The chain is built from TRBV7-9 and TRBJ1-2, with 8 bases matching TRBD1. With 5 bases clipped from V and 4 bases from J, the junction kept 6 bases outside the gene matches. Germline CDR1 reads SEHNR; CDR2 reads FQNEAQ (reference sequence). The CDR3 is 14 amino acids.

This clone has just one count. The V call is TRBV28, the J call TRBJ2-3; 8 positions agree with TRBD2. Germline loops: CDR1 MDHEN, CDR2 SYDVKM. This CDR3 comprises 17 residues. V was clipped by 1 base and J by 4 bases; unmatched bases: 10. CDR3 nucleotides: TGTGCCAGCAGTTTATTAGGCGGGGGGCCCCCCGCAGATACGCAGTATTTT. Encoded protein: CASSLLGGGPPADTQYF.

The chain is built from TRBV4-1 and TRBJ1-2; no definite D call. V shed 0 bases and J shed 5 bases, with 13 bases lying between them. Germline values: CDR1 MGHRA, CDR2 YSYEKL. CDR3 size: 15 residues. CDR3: CASSQESAGIYGYTF. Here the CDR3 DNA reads TGCGCCAGCAGCCAAGAATCGGCCGGGATTTATGGCTACACCTTC.

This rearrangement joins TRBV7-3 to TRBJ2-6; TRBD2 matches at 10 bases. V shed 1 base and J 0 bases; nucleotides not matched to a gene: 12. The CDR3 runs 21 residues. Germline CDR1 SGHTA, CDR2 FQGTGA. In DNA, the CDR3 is TGTGCCAGCAGCTTAAGGGCGGCGGTAGCGGGGGGCTTCTCTGGGGCCAACGTCCTGACTTTC. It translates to CASSLRAAVAGGFSGANVLTF.

Written as DNA, the CDR3 is TGTGCCAGCAGTTACTCTGCAGACTTCTACACTGAAGCTTTCTTT. This translates into CASSYSADFYTEAFF. V usage is TRBV6-5 and J usage is TRBJ1-1; no definite D call. The CDR3 runs 15 residues. Germline CDR1 MNHEY, CDR2 SVGAGI. V lost 0 bases and J lost 3, with 11 bases in between.

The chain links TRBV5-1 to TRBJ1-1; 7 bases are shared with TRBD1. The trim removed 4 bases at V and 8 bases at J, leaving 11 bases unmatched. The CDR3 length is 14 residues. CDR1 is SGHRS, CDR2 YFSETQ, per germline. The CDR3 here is CASSPYREGAEAFF. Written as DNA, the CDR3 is TGCGCCAGCAGCCCCTACCGTGAGGGGGCCGAAGCTTTCTTT.

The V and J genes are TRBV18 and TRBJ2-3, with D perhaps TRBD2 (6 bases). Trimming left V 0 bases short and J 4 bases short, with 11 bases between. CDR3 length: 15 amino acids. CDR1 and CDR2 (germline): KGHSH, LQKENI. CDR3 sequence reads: CASSPPSTSSDTQYF. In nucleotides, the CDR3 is TGTGCCAGCTCACCACCGAGTACTAGCTCAGATACGCAGTATTTT.

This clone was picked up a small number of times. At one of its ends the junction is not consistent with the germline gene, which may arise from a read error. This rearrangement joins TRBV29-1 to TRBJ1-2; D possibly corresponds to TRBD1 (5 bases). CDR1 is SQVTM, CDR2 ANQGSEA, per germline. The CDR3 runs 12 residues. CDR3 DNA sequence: TGCAGCGTTGAAGATTGGGGCCTGGGCTACGCCTTC. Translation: CSVEDWGLGYAF.

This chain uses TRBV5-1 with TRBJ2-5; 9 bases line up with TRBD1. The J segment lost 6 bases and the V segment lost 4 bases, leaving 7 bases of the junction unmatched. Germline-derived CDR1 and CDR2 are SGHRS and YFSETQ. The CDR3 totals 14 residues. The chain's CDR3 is CASSLPGQGQTQYF. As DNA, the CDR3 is TGCGCCAGCAGCCTACCGGGACAGGGCCAGACCCAGTACTTC.

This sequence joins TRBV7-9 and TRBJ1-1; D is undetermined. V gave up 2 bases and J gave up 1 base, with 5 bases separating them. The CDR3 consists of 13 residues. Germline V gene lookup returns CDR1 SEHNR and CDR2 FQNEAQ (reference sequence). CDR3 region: CASSLQENTEAFF. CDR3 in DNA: TGTGCCAGCAGCTTACAGGAGAACACTGAAGCTTTCTTT.

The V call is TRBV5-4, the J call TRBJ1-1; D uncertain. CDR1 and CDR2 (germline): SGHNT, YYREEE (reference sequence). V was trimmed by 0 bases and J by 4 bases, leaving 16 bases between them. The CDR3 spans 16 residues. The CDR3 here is CASSLGDGKLGTEAFF. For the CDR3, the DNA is TGTGCCAGCAGCTTGGGGGATGGGAAACTGGGCACTGAAGCTTTCTTT. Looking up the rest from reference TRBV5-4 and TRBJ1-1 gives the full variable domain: ETGVTQSPTHLIKTRGQQVTLRCSSQSGHNTVSWYQQALGQGPQFIFQYYREEENGRGNFPPRFSGLQFPNYSSELNVNALELDDSALYLCASSLGDGKLGTEAFFGQGTRLTVV.

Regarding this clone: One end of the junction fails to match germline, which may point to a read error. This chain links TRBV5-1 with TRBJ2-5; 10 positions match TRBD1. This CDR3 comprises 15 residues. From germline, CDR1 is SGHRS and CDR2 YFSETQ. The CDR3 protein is CAGSLAGTGEETQYF. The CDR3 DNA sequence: TGCGCCGGCAGCTTGGCCGGGACAGGGGAGGAGACCCAGTACTTC.

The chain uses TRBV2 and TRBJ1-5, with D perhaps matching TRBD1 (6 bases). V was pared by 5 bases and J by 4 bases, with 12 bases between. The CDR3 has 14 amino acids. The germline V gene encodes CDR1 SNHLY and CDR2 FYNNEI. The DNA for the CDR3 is TGTGCCAGCAGTCCTACAGGGAATAATCAGCCCCAGCATTTT. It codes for CASSPTGNNQPQHF.

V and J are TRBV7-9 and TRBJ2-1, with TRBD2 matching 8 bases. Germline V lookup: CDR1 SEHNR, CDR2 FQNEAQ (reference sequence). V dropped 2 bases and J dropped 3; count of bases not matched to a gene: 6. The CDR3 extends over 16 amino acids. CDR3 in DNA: TGTGCCAGCAGCTTACTCGGCGGGGGGAACTACAATGAGCAGTTCTTC. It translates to CASSLLGGGNYNEQFF.

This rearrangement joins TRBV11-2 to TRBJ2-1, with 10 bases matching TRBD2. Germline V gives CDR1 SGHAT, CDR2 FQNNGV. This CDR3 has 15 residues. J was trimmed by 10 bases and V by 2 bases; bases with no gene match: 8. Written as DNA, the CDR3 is TGTGCCAGCAGCTTAAAGGTAGCGGGGGGCTGGGAGCAGTTCTTC. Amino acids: CASSLKVAGGWEQFF.

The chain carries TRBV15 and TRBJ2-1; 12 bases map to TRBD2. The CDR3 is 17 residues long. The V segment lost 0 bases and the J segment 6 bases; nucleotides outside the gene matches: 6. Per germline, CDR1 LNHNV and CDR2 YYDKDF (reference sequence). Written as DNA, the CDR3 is TGTGCCACCAGCAGAGATCGTCAGGGACTAGCGGGCAATGAGCAGTTCTTC. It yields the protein CATSRDRQGLAGNEQFF.

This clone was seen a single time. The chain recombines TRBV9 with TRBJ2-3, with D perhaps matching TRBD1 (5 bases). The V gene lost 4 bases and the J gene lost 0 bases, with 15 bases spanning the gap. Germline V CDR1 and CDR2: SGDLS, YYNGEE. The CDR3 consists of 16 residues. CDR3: CASSPRWGSSTDTQYF. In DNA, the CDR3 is TGTGCCAGCAGCCCACGGTGGGGCAGTAGCACAGATACGCAGTATTTT.

The CDR3 sequence: CASSFSWTGGEQYF. The CDR3 nucleotides are TGTGCCAGCAGTTTTAGTTGGACAGGGGGTGAGCAGTACTTC. The J gene is TRBJ2-7, the V gene TRBV28; 10 nucleotides line up with TRBD1. Germline V lookup: CDR1 MDHEN, CDR2 SYDVKM. V lost 3 bases to trimming and J lost 7 bases; unmatched junction nucleotides: 6. The CDR3 extends over 14 amino acids.

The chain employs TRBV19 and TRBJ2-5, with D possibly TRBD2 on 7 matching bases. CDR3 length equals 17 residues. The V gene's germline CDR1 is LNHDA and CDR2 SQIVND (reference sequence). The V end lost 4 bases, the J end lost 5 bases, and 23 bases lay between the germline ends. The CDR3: CASSKKRGGIFVETQYF. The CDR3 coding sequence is TGTGCCAGTAGTAAAAAAAGGGGGGGGATTTTCGTCGAGACCCAGTACTTC.